Below are 27 T cell receptor beta chains sequenced from a single sample in a study of control samples from healthy donors and cancer patients. This table comes from immunoSEQ multiplex PCR, and its TCRdb copy is limited to in-frame clones, with some not included. The profile shows about 130,000 clones, around 94% of them singletons. Input material: PBMCs. Receptor source: a man aged 55 to 70 with colorectal cancer.

The genes are TRBV6-5 and TRBJ2-7; D might be TRBD1 (5 bases). Looked up from germline, CDR1 is MNHEY and CDR2 is SVGAGI. V lost 6 bases to trimming and J lost 1 base, with 10 bases between them. The CDR3 consists of 13 residues. As DNA, the CDR3 is TGTGCCAGCAGCACACAGGAATCCTACGAGCAGTACTTC. Its protein product is CASSTQESYEQYF.

The sample holds a few counts of this clone. The J gene is TRBJ1-5, the V gene TRBV20-1; D is unclear. The CDR3 runs 13 residues. The ends were cut back, 3 bases at V and 1 base at J, with 7 bases in the middle. Germline V gene lookup returns CDR1 DFQATT and CDR2 SNEGSKA (reference sequence). The CDR3 DNA reads as TGCAGTGCTAGTATCCAAAGCAATCAGCCCCAGCATTTT. This gives the protein CSASIQSNQPQHF.

This clone was seen more than once but under ten times. The rearrangement links TRBV3-1 (or the pseudogene TRBV3-2) to TRBJ1-6; D is uncertain. Trimming removed 7 bases at V and 9 bases at J, with 13 bases between. The CDR3 spans 13 residues. Germline V gene data show CDR1 as LGHDT and CDR2 as YNNKEL (reference sequence). The CDR3 DNA sequence: TGTGCCAGCACCCCCGACGGGCGTTCACCCCTCCACTTT. Amino acid sequence: CASTPDGRSPLHF.

CDR3 in DNA: TGTGCCAGCAGCTCGGCGGGGAACACCGGGGAGCTGTTTTTT. It specifies CASSSAGNTGELFF. This chain joins TRBV7-9 and TRBJ2-2, with D possibly being TRBD2 (5 bases). Germline V lookup: CDR1 SEHNR, CDR2 FQNEAQ (reference sequence). V lost 4 bases to trimming and J lost 1 base, with 7 bases between them. The CDR3 contains 14 residues. Drawing the rest from reference TRBV7-9 and TRBJ2-2, the complete variable domain is DTGVSQNPRHKITKRGQNVTFRCDPISEHNRLYWYRQTLGQGPEFLTYFQNEAQLEKSRLLSDRFSAERPKGSFSTLEIQRTEQGDSAMYLCASSSAGNTGELFFGEGSRLTVL.

The chain combines TRBV5-6 with TRBJ1-4; TRBD1 aligns across 9 bases. V shed 0 bases and J 1 base; nucleotides not matched to a gene: 7. The germline V gene has CDR1 SGHDT and CDR2 YYEEEE. The CDR3 spans 18 residues. CDR3 bases: TGTGCCAGCAGCTTGGCCTATGGACAGGGGCGAACTAATGAAAAACTGTTTTTT. Its protein product is CASSLAYGQGRTNEKLFF. The full variable domain, rest sourced from reference TRBV5-6 and TRBJ1-4, is DAGVTQSPTHLIKTRGQQVTLRCSPKSGHDTVSWYQQALGQGPQFIFQYYEEEERQRGNFPDRFSGHQFPNYSSELNVNALLLGDSALYLCASSLAYGQGRTNEKLFFGSGTQLSVL.

The chain couples TRBV3-1 (or the pseudogene TRBV3-2) to TRBJ1-1; TRBD1 might be the D (5 bases). This CDR3 has 13 residues. Germline CDR1 is LGHDT and CDR2 is YNNKEL (reference sequence). Trimming took 6 bases from V and 5 from J, leaving 13 bases between them. DNA of the CDR3: TGTGCCAGCAGGTCTTTGGGGGAGACTGAAGCTTTCTTT. Protein: CASRSLGETEAFF.

This sequence joins TRBV19 and TRBJ2-2; 15 nucleotides align to TRBD2. Trimming took 5 bases from V and 4 from J; bases not matched to a gene: 8. The CDR3 has 18 residues. Germline CDR1 is LNHDA and CDR2 is SQIVND (reference sequence). The CDR3 sequence is CASSPGLAGGRITGELFF. CDR3 nucleotides: TGTGCCAGTAGTCCGGGACTAGCGGGGGGCCGTATCACCGGGGAGCTGTTTTTT.

The J gene is TRBJ2-6, the V gene TRBV7-8, with TRBD2 matching 9 bases. J was trimmed by 2 bases and V by 5 bases; bases with no gene match: 13. The CDR3 runs to 19 residues. The germline CDR1 and CDR2 sequences are SGHVS and FQNEAQ. For the CDR3, the DNA is TGTGCCAGCAGCAGCAGTAGCGGGGGCTTAAACCCTGGGGCCAACGTCCTGACTTTC. As protein: CASSSSSGGLNPGANVLTF.

The chain combines TRBV19 with TRBJ1-1, with 7 bases matching TRBD1. This CDR3 is built from 16 residues. The germline CDR1 and CDR2 sequences are LNHDA and SQIVND (reference sequence). Unmatched junction bases numbered 11, after V lost 6 bases and J lost 1 base. The CDR3 is CASRPLNRGGNTEAFF. The DNA of the CDR3 is TGTGCCAGTAGACCCCTAAACAGGGGCGGGAACACTGAAGCTTTCTTT.

The chain employs TRBV6-5 and TRBJ2-7, with 7 nucleotides matching TRBD2. This CDR3 is built from 14 residues. With 4 bases clipped from V and 3 bases from J, the junction kept 6 bases outside the gene matches. Looked up from germline, CDR1 is MNHEY and CDR2 is SVGAGI. CDR3 residues: CASSSTSGGYEQYF. Here the CDR3 DNA reads TGTGCCAGCAGTTCTACCTCGGGGGGCTACGAGCAGTACTTC.

The rearrangement links TRBV5-6 to TRBJ2-3; 12 bases are a match to TRBD2. CDR3 length: 16 amino acids. CDR1 and CDR2 from the germline V gene are SGHDT and YYEEEE. V was pared by 4 bases and J by 0 bases, with 3 bases of the junction left unmatched. DNA of the CDR3: TGTGCCAGCAGCGGTCTAGCGGGGGGGAGCACAGATACGCAGTATTTT. The encoded protein is CASSGLAGGSTDTQYF.

The chain carries TRBV5-5 and TRBJ2-3; D call uncertain. The V end lost 4 bases, the J end lost 1 base, and 13 bases lay between the germline ends. CDR1 is SGHKS, CDR2 YYEKEE, per germline (reference sequence). The CDR3 has 15 amino acids. The CDR3 sequence is CASSLDWAGTDTQYF. The DNA for the CDR3 is TGTGCCAGCAGCCTAGACTGGGCTGGCACAGATACGCAGTATTTT. Based on the CDR3 plus reference TRBV5-5 and TRBJ2-3, the full variable domain is DAGVTQSPTHLIKTRGQQVTLRCSPISGHKSVSWYQQVLGQGPQFIFQYYEKEERGRGNFPDRFSARQFPNYSSELNVNALLLGDSALYLCASSLDWAGTDTQYFGPGTRLTVL.

The CDR3 sequence: CASSQGRNSPLHF. CDR3 bases: TGCGCCAGCAGCCAAGGCAGAAATTCACCCCTCCACTTT. V gene TRBV4-1 combines with J gene TRBJ1-6; D gene unclear. The length of the CDR3 is 13 residues. The germline gives CDR1 MGHRA, CDR2 YSYEKL. V lost 1 base, J lost 7 bases, and 5 bases lay in between.

J is TRBJ2-5 and V is TRBV7-9, with D perhaps matching TRBD2 (6 bases). The V end lost 3 bases, the J end lost 5 bases, and 10 bases lay between the germline ends. There are 13 residues in the CDR3. Germline V CDR1 and CDR2: SEHNR, FQNEAQ (reference sequence). The CDR3 DNA reads TGTGCCAGCAGCTTCGGGGGTCTGGAGACCCAGTACTTC. Translated, it gives CASSFGGLETQYF.

V and J are TRBV28 and TRBJ2-5; 8 nucleotides line up with TRBD1. From germline, CDR1 is MDHEN and CDR2 SYDVKM. Trimming cost V 7 bases and J 5 bases; bases outside gene matches: 12. The CDR3 totals 15 residues. CDR3 sequence: CASTKPPGQVETQYF. The CDR3, as DNA: TGTGCCAGCACCAAACCCCCGGGACAGGTCGAGACCCAGTACTTC.

V usage is TRBV10-3 and J usage is TRBJ1-1; no definite D call. In germline, CDR1 is ENHRY, CDR2 SYGVKD. The germline V and J ends were trimmed by 3 bases and 3 bases, with 8 bases remaining between them. The CDR3 has 13 amino acids. The CDR3 nucleotides read TGTGCCATCAGTGAACAGACCCACACTGAAGCTTTCTTT. Amino acids: CAISEQTHTEAFF.

This chain links TRBV25-1 with TRBJ2-5; D is ambiguous. Germline loops: CDR1 MGHDK, CDR2 SYGVNS. This CDR3 region has 13 residues. V dropped 1 base and J dropped 2 bases, with 5 bases sitting between them. This CDR3 reads CASSESPQETQYF. The CDR3 DNA is TGTGCCAGCAGTGAATCCCCACAAGAGACCCAGTACTTC.

This chain joins TRBV18 and TRBJ1-2; the D gene is possibly TRBD1 (5 bases). This CDR3 region has 18 residues. V lost 2 bases and J lost 3, with 22 bases in between. CDR1 KGHSH and CDR2 LQKENI come from the germline V gene. The DNA for the CDR3 is TGTGCCAGCTCACCAAACCAGGCGGGGCTTGGGGTTGACTATGGCTACACCTTC. Translated, it gives CASSPNQAGLGVDYGYTF.

The genes are TRBV30 and TRBJ1-4, with D possibly TRBD1 on 5 matching bases. Germline lookup yields CDR1 GTSNPN and CDR2 SVGIG (reference sequence). CDR3 length: 15 residues. V was shortened by 1 base and J by 10 bases, with 19 bases between the two germline ends. In DNA form, the CDR3 reads TGTGCCTGGAGTGAGGGACTTCTACTTACTGGAAAACTGTTTTTT. Protein product: CAWSEGLLLTGKLFF.

The J gene is TRBJ1-2, the V gene TRBV10-3; the match to TRBD1 covers 7 bases. The junction had 3 bases not matched to a gene; V was cut back by 2 bases and J by 6 bases. This CDR3 has 13 residues. CDR1 and CDR2 from the germline V gene are ENHRY and SYGVKD. CDR3 sequence: CAISEGQGDGYTF. The CDR3 bases are TGTGCCATCAGTGAGGGGCAGGGGGATGGCTACACCTTC.

V and J are TRBV18 and TRBJ2-7; a possible D gene is TRBD2 (6 bases). The CDR3 runs to 15 residues. V gave up 6 bases and J gave up 4 bases, with 19 bases separating them. CDR1 is KGHSH, CDR2 LQKENI, per germline. CDR3 residues: CASSPARMGLYEQYF. The CDR3, as DNA: TGTGCCAGCTCCCCCGCGAGGATGGGACTTTACGAGCAGTACTTC.

The chain joins TRBV7-9 to TRBJ1-1, with D perhaps matching TRBD1 (6 bases). CDR1 and CDR2 (germline): SEHNR, FQNEAQ (reference sequence). V gave up 4 bases and J gave up 5 bases, with 20 bases separating them. This CDR3 has 16 residues. The CDR3 protein is CASSSLATGAGTEAFF. The DNA of the CDR3 is TGTGCCAGCAGCTCCTTAGCCACGGGGGCCGGGACTGAAGCTTTCTTT.

This chain connects TRBV7-9 to TRBJ2-5; D remains ambiguous. The V end was cut by 1 base, the J end by 2 bases, with 5 bases between. This CDR3 region has 13 residues. Per the germline V gene, CDR1 is SEHNR and CDR2 is FQNEAQ (reference sequence). CDR3 protein: CASSLGKQETQYF. The CDR3 region has the DNA TGTGCCAGCAGCTTAGGGAAGCAAGAGACCCAGTACTTC.

The chain uses TRBV7-2 and TRBJ1-2, with 7 bases aligning to TRBD1. This CDR3 has 13 amino acids. The trim removed 7 bases at V and 8 bases at J, leaving 10 bases unmatched. The V gene's germline CDR1 is SGHTA and CDR2 FQGNSA. Written as DNA, the CDR3 is TGTGCCAGCATCCTGACAGGGAATAAAGGCTACACCTTC. Protein: CASILTGNKGYTF.

The V gene is TRBV20-1, the J gene TRBJ2-5; possible D gene TRBD2, 7 bases. Trimming pared 3 bases from V and 4 bases from J, leaving 15 bases between. The CDR3 runs 14 residues. Germline V gene data show CDR1 as DFQATT and CDR2 as SNEGSKA (reference sequence). DNA of the CDR3: TGCAGTGCTAGTCCCCGGGGGGCAAGAGAGACCCAGTACTTC. Translating it yields CSASPRGARETQYF.

The CDR3 is CATSDFPARNEQFF. The CDR3 DNA sequence: TGTGCCACCAGTGATTTCCCAGCCAGGAATGAGCAGTTCTTC. The chain uses TRBV24-1 and TRBJ2-1, with D unresolved. Looked up from germline, CDR1 is KGHDR and CDR2 is SFDVKD. V was pared by 1 base and J by 7 bases, with 10 bases between. This CDR3 region has 14 residues.

The chain uses TRBV25-1 and TRBJ1-5; 8 positions agree with TRBD1. The germline CDR1 and CDR2 sequences are MGHDK and SYGVNS. CDR3 length: 17 amino acids. Trimming took 3 bases from V and 0 from J; bases not matched to a gene: 7. CDR3 nucleotide sequence: TGTGCCAGCAGTGAGACAGGGGCGGGATATAGCAATCAGCCCCAGCATTTT. Encoded protein: CASSETGAGYSNQPQHF.